The rows below give T cell receptor beta chains drawn from one sample of a study of T cell changes during pregnancy in multiple sclerosis. Some clones are missing from TCRdb's copy, which holds only in-frame ones; the method was immunoSEQ multiplex PCR. The table includes some 30,000 clones, 75% to 90% detected once. The material was CD8+ T cells from peripheral blood mononuclear cells, obtained after pregnancy. The receptors derive from a female donor with multiple sclerosis, enrolled in a pregnancy study. The CDR3 runs from the conserved cysteine through the conserved F or W. The D gene is left open where the match is weak. Part of the rows lack a size; the others show once, few, many or a class for expanded clones.

D | size | J | V | DNA | CDR3
- | - | TRBJ1-1 | TRBV6-5 | TGTGCCAGCAGTTCGGAGCGTATGACTGAAGCTTTCTTT | CASSSERMTEAFF
- | - | TRBJ2-3 | TRBV6-1 | TGTGCCAGCAGTGAAGACTTGACGGGAGATACGCAGTATTTT | CASSEDLTGDTQYF
- | - | TRBJ1-5 | TRBV13 | TGTGCCAGCAGCTTACGGTCGGCAGGGGAGAATCAGCCCCAGCATTTT | CASSLRSAGENQPQHF
TRBD2 | - | TRBJ2-1 | TRBV6-5 | TGTGCCAGCAGTTACAGCGCGGGAGGGAGCGGTGAGCAGTTCTTC | CASSYSAGGSGEQFF
TRBD2 | - | TRBJ2-5 | TRBV10-2 | TGCGCCAGCAGTGAGTCTGAGCTAGCGGGAAACCAAGAGACCCAGTACTTC | CASSESELAGNQETQYF
- | once | TRBJ1-5 | TRBV7-8 | TGTGCCAGCAGCTCACTAGAGGGCAATCAGCCCCAGCATTTT | CASSSLEGNQPQHF
- | - | TRBJ1-1 | TRBV6-8 | TGTGCCAGCAGTTACATCTTAGGCAGGACAGTTACTGAAGCTTTCTTT | CASSYILGRTVTEAFF
- | - | TRBJ2-7 | TRBV11-2 | TGTGCCAGCAGCTTACTCGGGGTCTACGAGCAGTACTTC | CASSLLGVYEQYF
TRBD2 | - | TRBJ2-1 | TRBV7-6 | TGTGCCAGCAGCCCACGACTAGCGGGAGTGGTTGATGAGCAGTTCTTC | CASSPRLAGVVDEQFF
TRBD1 | - | TRBJ1-3 | TRBV5-1 | TGCGCCAGCAGCAAAGACAGGGGCTTGGGAAACACCATATATTTT | CASSKDRGLGNTIYF
TRBD1 | - | TRBJ2-2 | TRBV7-9 | TGTGCCAGCAGCCCGCCGGGGACAGCGAACACCGGGGAGCTGTTTTTT | CASSPPGTANTGELFF
TRBD1 | - | TRBJ2-1 | TRBV19 | TGTGCCAGTAGTATTCTCAACCTCCGGACAGGGGGCCTGGGTGGTGAGCAGTTCTTC | CASSILNLRTGGLGGEQFF
- | - | TRBJ2-3 | TRBV7-9 | TGTGCCAGCAGCCCCCGGGACTCCACAGATACGCAGTATTTT | CASSPRDSTDTQYF